These T cell receptor beta chains were read from a single sample in a study of blood T cell repertoires in COVID-19. Clones were sequenced by immunoSEQ multiplex PCR, and TCRdb holds only the in-frame ones, with some missing. The sample holds approximately 300,000 clones; 70% to 85% are singletons and the top ten take approximately 0.94%. The specimen was peripheral blood. The receptors derive from a human donor with COVID-19, enrolled during active disease. The donor label of this sample is uncertain. Both conserved end residues are part of each CDR3. A D gene is named only where the DNA matches it firmly. Clone size is shown for a subset of rows, as once, few, many or a class of expanded clone.

j_call,v_call,d_call,clone_size,cdr3_nt,cdr3_aa
TRBJ2-7,TRBV6-6,-,-,TGTGCCAGCAGTTCCCTCCCGGCCGGAGATTACGAGCAGTACTTC,CASSSLPAGDYEQYF
TRBJ1-3,TRBV7-7,-,-,TGTGCTAGCAGATCGGGACTGACGAACTCTGGAAACACCATATATTTT,CASRSGLTNSGNTIYF
TRBJ1-3,TRBV4-1,TRBD1,-,TGCGCCAGCAGCCAAGGAAGGGGACAGGGAGACACCATATATTTT,CASSQGRGQGDTIYF
TRBJ1-1,TRBV28,-,once,TGTGCCAGCAGTTATACAGGAGACCACACTGAAGCTTTCTTT,CASSYTGDHTEAFF
TRBJ1-6,TRBV30,TRBD1,-,TGTGCCTGGAGAAGGACAGGGAAGGAGAATTCACCCCTCCACTTT,CAWRRTGKENSPLHF
TRBJ2-7,TRBV28,TRBD2,-,TGTGCCAGCAGCTTAGCGGGAGGGACCTACGAGCAGTACTTC,CASSLAGGTYEQYF
TRBJ1-2,TRBV28,TRBD1,-,TGTGCCAGCAGGGGGACAGGGGGCAAAGCTAACTATGGCTACACCTTC,CASRGTGGKANYGYTF
TRBJ2-2,TRBV10-2,TRBD1,-,TGCGCCAGCAGTGAAGGGGGCCCCGGGGAGCTGTTTTTT,CASSEGGPGELFF
TRBJ2-5,TRBV24-1,-,-,TGTGCCACCAGTGATTCGGGCGAGGGACAAGAGACCCAGTACTTC,CATSDSGEGQETQYF
TRBJ2-1,TRBV6-6,-,-,TGTGCCAGCAAGCTGGAGGGCCGGCAGTTCTTC,CASKLEGRQFF
TRBJ1-2,TRBV19,-,-,TGTGCCAGTAGTCCAAACAGGGAATCCTATGGCTACACCTTC,CASSPNRESYGYTF
TRBJ2-3,TRBV2,TRBD2,once,TGTGCCAGCAGTGAAGCCCTGGCTTTGGGTAGCGGGGATCCGACAGATACGCAGTATTTT,CASSEALALGSGDPTDTQYF
TRBJ2-7,TRBV7-9,-,-,TGTGCCAGCAGCTTGCTACCCCTCGAGCAGTACTTC,CASSLLPLEQYF
TRBJ2-1,TRBV9,TRBD2,-,TGTGCCAGCAGCGTAATGGGTAGCGGGAGGGCCTTAGGTGATGAGCAGTTCTTC,CASSVMGSGRALGDEQFF
TRBJ2-2,TRBV10-3,TRBD2,-,TGTGCCATCAGAGCACTAGCGGGAGGGCCTAACACCGGGGAGCTGTTTTTT,CAIRALAGGPNTGELFF
TRBJ2-5,TRBV14,TRBD2,-,TGTGCCAGCAGCGTGGGACTAGCGAGCGTCCAAGAGACCCAGTACTTC,CASSVGLASVQETQYF
TRBJ2-5,TRBV6-1,TRBD2,-,TGTGCCAGCAGTCAAGGACTAGCGGGAGTGCGTGAGACCCAGTACTTC,CASSQGLAGVRETQYF
TRBJ1-2,TRBV7-3,-,once,TGTGCCAGCAGCCAGACATCGGTGGGTGGCTACACCTTC,CASSQTSVGGYTF
TRBJ2-6,TRBV19,-,-,TGTGCCGCTCAGAAATCTGGGGCCAACGTCCTGACTTTC,CAAQKSGANVLTF
TRBJ1-2,TRBV30,-,few,TGTGCCTGGAGTGGGGCAGGTGGCTACACCTTC,CAWSGAGGYTF
TRBJ1-2,TRBV29-1,TRBD1,-,TGCAGCGTAGAAGGACAGGGGGAATATGGCTACACCTTC,CSVEGQGEYGYTF
TRBJ2-7,TRBV28,-,-,TGTGCCAGCAGCCCCACCCGAGACGGGGTCGACGAGCAGTACTTC,CASSPTRDGVDEQYF
TRBJ2-5,TRBV5-1,TRBD1,-,TGCGCCAGCAGGCCGGGACAGGGGGCTGAGACCCAGTACTTC,CASRPGQGAETQYF
TRBJ1-1,TRBV29-1,TRBD1,-,TGCAGCGTTCGCGGACAGGGTAACACTGAAGCTTTCTTT,CSVRGQGNTEAFF
TRBJ1-2,TRBV19,-,-,TGTGCCAGTAGTACAGGGGAAAGGGCTGGCTACACCTTC,CASSTGERAGYTF
TRBJ2-7,TRBV28,-,-,TGTGCCAGCAGAGGACCTAGGGGCGACGAGCAGTACTTC,CASRGPRGDEQYF
TRBJ1-5,TRBV28,-,few,TGTGCCAGCAGTTTATCACAGGGCGACGGCAATCAGCCCCAGCATTTT,CASSLSQGDGNQPQHF
TRBJ2-6,TRBV5-1,-,-,TGCGCCAGCAGCTTCCGGTTTGGAGGGGCAAGCTCTGGGGCCAACGTCCTGACTTTC,CASSFRFGGASSGANVLTF
TRBJ1-6,TRBV30,-,once,TGTGCCTGGAGCCTAAACTCACCCCTCCACTTT,CAWSLNSPLHF
TRBJ1-2,TRBV30,-,-,TGTGCCTGGAGTGCCGGCCCCCAGACCTGGACTTCGAGAAGAACTAACTATGGCTACACCTTC,CAWSAGPQTWTSRRTNYGYTF
TRBJ2-7,TRBV6-2/TRBV6-3,-,-,TGTGCCAGCAGTTACTATAGCGAGCAGTACTTC,CASSYYSEQYF
TRBJ1-2,TRBV7-2,-,few,TGTGCCAGCAGCTTAGGGTTCTGGGGCCAGGGAACCTATGGCTACACCTTC,CASSLGFWGQGTYGYTF
TRBJ2-7,TRBV7-2,-,-,TGTGCCAGCAGCTTAGTAGGTAGAGGGACCTACGAGCAGTACTTC,CASSLVGRGTYEQYF
TRBJ1-5,TRBV9,-,-,TGTGCCAGCAGCGTAGGCCACTCGTCACTGGGCAATCAGCCCCAGCATTTT,CASSVGHSSLGNQPQHF
TRBJ2-3,TRBV9,TRBD2,-,TGTGCCAGCAGCGTAGGTGCGGCGGGAGGGCCAACAGATACGCAGTATTTT,CASSVGAAGGPTDTQYF
TRBJ2-1,TRBV3-1/TRBV3-2,TRBD2,-,TGTGCCAGCAGCCAGGGGACTAGCGGGCTCTCCTACAATGAGCAGTTCTTC,CASSQGTSGLSYNEQFF
TRBJ1-1,TRBV30,-,-,TGTGCCTGGATGGCGCAACAGGGATACGCTGAAGCTTTCTTT,CAWMAQQGYAEAFF
TRBJ1-4,TRBV4-1,-,-,TGCGCCAGCAGCCAAGATTGGGGGCGGGCTAATGAAAAACTGTTTTTT,CASSQDWGRANEKLFF
TRBJ2-3,TRBV5-1,TRBD2,-,TGCGCCAGCAGCTCTTCGGGACTAGCGGGAGTCGCAGATACGCAGTATTTT,CASSSSGLAGVADTQYF
TRBJ2-5,TRBV3-1/TRBV3-2,TRBD2,-,TGTGCCAGCAGCCAAGGAGTAGCGGGGATAAAAGAGACCCAGTACTTC,CASSQGVAGIKETQYF
TRBJ2-3,TRBV7-9,-,-,TGTGCCAGCAGCATCGGGGTGGATACGCAGTATTTT,CASSIGVDTQYF
TRBJ1-2,TRBV5-5,TRBD1,-,TGTGCCAGCAGCTCAACAGGGGATCCCTACTATGGCTACACCTTC,CASSSTGDPYYGYTF
TRBJ2-2,TRBV7-7,-,-,TGTGCTAGCAGCTTCGGACTGAGCAAAGACGGGGAGCTGTTTTTT,CASSFGLSKDGELFF
TRBJ1-1,TRBV10-3,-,-,TGTGCCATCAGCGGAAGCGCGGCGGACACTGAAGCTTTCTTT,CAISGSAADTEAFF
TRBJ1-6,TRBV5-1,-,-,TGCGCCAGCAGCGAACCGGGTGGAGGGACCCACTTT,CASSEPGGGTHF
TRBJ1-1,TRBV30,TRBD1,-,TGTGCCTGGACCGGGACAGGGAGGACTGAAGCTTTCTTT,CAWTGTGRTEAFF
TRBJ1-5,TRBV30,TRBD1,-,TGTGCCTGGAGCAGGGGGTGGGAGAATCAGCCCCAGCATTTT,CAWSRGWENQPQHF
TRBJ2-7,TRBV30,TRBD2,-,TGTGCCTGGAGTGTACCCCTGACTAGCGGTGAATCCTACGAGCAGTACTTC,CAWSVPLTSGESYEQYF